The rows below give T cell receptor beta chains drawn from one sample of a study of blood T cell repertoires in COVID-19. Assay used: immunoSEQ multiplex PCR; TCRdb lists only in-frame clones, some missing. The sample shows more than 95,000 clones, roughly nine tenths of them seen only once. The sequenced sample consisted of peripheral blood. These receptors were taken from a human donor in a cohort sampled during active COVID-19. CDR3s include the opening cysteine and the closing phenylalanine or tryptophan. Fields, in order: clone size, J gene, D gene, V gene, CDR3 protein, CDR3 DNA. The D gene is left open where the match is weak. Only some rows state a clone size, as once, few, many or a class for expanded clones.

clone size: .
J gene: TRBJ2-1
D gene: .
V gene: TRBV5-5
CDR3 protein: CASSSSTEYNEQFF
CDR3 DNA: TGTGCCAGCAGCTCCTCGACAGAATACAATGAGCAGTTCTTC

clone size: .
J gene: TRBJ2-3
D gene: .
V gene: TRBV12-3/TRBV12-4
CDR3 protein: CASSLSYTQYF
CDR3 DNA: TGTGCCAGCAGTTTATCGTATACGCAGTATTTT

clone size: .
J gene: TRBJ1-2
D gene: .
V gene: TRBV7-2
CDR3 protein: CASSSRQISGYGYTF
CDR3 DNA: TGTGCCAGCAGCTCAAGACAGATATCGGGCTATGGCTACACCTTC

clone size: .
J gene: TRBJ2-5
D gene: TRBD2
V gene: TRBV6-5
CDR3 protein: CASSPVAGNQETQYF
CDR3 DNA: TGTGCCAGCAGTCCAGTAGCGGGTAACCAAGAGACCCAGTACTTC

clone size: .
J gene: TRBJ2-3
D gene: .
V gene: TRBV7-9
CDR3 protein: CASSLGAGGSSTDTQYF
CDR3 DNA: TGTGCCAGCAGCTTAGGGGCCGGGGGATCTAGCACAGATACGCAGTATTTT

clone size: .
J gene: TRBJ1-3
D gene: TRBD1
V gene: TRBV6-2/TRBV6-3
CDR3 protein: CASSYGKAGQGGSGNTIYF
CDR3 DNA: TGTGCCAGCAGTTACGGAAAAGCCGGACAGGGTGGATCTGGAAACACCATATATTTT

clone size: once
J gene: TRBJ1-1
D gene: .
V gene: TRBV12-3/TRBV12-4
CDR3 protein: CATKRVGDTEAFF
CDR3 DNA: TGTGCCACCAAACGGGTAGGGGACACTGAAGCTTTCTTT

clone size: .
J gene: TRBJ1-1
D gene: .
V gene: TRBV7-6
CDR3 protein: CASSLDRLGGEAFF
CDR3 DNA: TGTGCCAGCAGCTTAGATCGGTTAGGGGGTGAAGCTTTCTTT

clone size: once
J gene: TRBJ2-2
D gene: TRBD1
V gene: TRBV7-3
CDR3 protein: CASSPAGTGNTGELFF
CDR3 DNA: TGTGCCAGCAGCCCCGCCGGGACAGGGAACACCGGGGAGCTGTTTTTT

clone size: .
J gene: TRBJ2-7
D gene: .
V gene: TRBV3-1/TRBV3-2
CDR3 protein: CASSQERQNLLGTYEQYF
CDR3 DNA: TGTGCCAGCAGCCAAGAGAGGCAGAACCTATTGGGTACCTACGAGCAGTACTTC

clone size: .
J gene: TRBJ1-5
D gene: .
V gene: TRBV28
CDR3 protein: CASSLVGGNQPQHF
CDR3 DNA: TGTGCCAGCAGTTTAGTTGGGGGGAATCAGCCCCAGCATTTT

clone size: .
J gene: TRBJ1-5
D gene: TRBD1
V gene: TRBV10-3
CDR3 protein: CAISESRGGAGHQPQHF
CDR3 DNA: TGTGCCATCAGTGAGTCGAGAGGGGGCGCGGGGCATCAGCCCCAGCATTTT

clone size: few
J gene: TRBJ1-5
D gene: TRBD1
V gene: TRBV30
CDR3 protein: CAWSTQGNQPQHF
CDR3 DNA: TGTGCCTGGAGTACACAGGGGAATCAGCCCCAGCATTTT

clone size: .
J gene: TRBJ1-3
D gene: .
V gene: TRBV27
CDR3 protein: CASSFGRFGDTIYF
CDR3 DNA: TGTGCCAGCAGTTTTGGCAGGTTCGGGGACACCATATATTTT

clone size: .
J gene: TRBJ2-7
D gene: .
V gene: TRBV4-1
CDR3 protein: CASSQDFPGESYEQYF
CDR3 DNA: TGCGCCAGCAGCCAAGATTTCCCAGGGGAATCCTACGAGCAGTACTTC

clone size: .
J gene: TRBJ2-7
D gene: .
V gene: TRBV6-6
CDR3 protein: CASSRLTGTRFHEQYF
CDR3 DNA: TGTGCCAGCAGCCGACTAACAGGGACACGTTTCCACGAGCAGTACTTC

clone size: .
J gene: TRBJ2-7
D gene: TRBD2
V gene: TRBV28
CDR3 protein: CATERGAYEQYF
CDR3 DNA: TGTGCCACTGAGCGGGGGGCCTACGAGCAGTACTTC

clone size: .
J gene: TRBJ2-5
D gene: TRBD1
V gene: TRBV4-1
CDR3 protein: CASSPTGLGETQYF
CDR3 DNA: TGCGCCAGCAGCCCGACAGGGTTAGGAGAGACCCAGTACTTC